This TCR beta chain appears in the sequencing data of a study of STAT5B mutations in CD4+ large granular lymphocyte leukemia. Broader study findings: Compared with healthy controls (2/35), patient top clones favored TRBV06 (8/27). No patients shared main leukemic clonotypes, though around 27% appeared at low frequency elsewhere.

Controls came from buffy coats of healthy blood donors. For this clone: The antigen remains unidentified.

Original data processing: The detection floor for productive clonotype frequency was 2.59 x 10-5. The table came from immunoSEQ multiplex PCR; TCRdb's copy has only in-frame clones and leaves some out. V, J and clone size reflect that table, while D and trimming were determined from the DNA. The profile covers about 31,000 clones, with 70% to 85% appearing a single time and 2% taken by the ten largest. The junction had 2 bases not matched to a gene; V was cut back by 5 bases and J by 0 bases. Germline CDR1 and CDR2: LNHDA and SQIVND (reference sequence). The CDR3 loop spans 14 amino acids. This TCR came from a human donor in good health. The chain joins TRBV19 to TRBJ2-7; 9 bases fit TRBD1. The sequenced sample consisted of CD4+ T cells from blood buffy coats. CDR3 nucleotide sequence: TGTGCCAGTAGTCGGACAGGGGTCTCCTACGAGCAGTACTTC. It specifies CASSRTGVSYEQYF.